Below, one T cell receptor (beta chain) is given with its context. Antigen unknown. This sample was taken from a study of shared clonotypes between healthy human individuals. It was at deep level that the assay was run. Repertoires were generated with immunoSEQ multiplex PCR, while TCRdb's copy carries only in-frame clones and drops some. The sample lists about 1 million clones; 60% to 80% were seen once. Overall study findings and caveats: The researchers took only blood, and tissue repertoires probably look different. Sharing of clonotypes among donors was expected to vary with sequencing depth.

Germline CDR1 is MDHEN and CDR2 is SYDVKM. The CDR3 loop spans 15 amino acids. V lost 8 bases, J lost 2 bases, and 18 bases lay in between. The source is a man in his late teens or twenties in good health. Sample: memory CD4+ T cells sorted from blood. Subset reported: CD45RA-negative fraction. This chain uses TRBV28 with TRBJ1-1; D gene ambiguous. The CDR3 coding sequence is TGTGCCAGCCAGAAAGGACCCGTGATAAACACTGAAGCTTTCTTT. Its translation is CASQKGPVINTEAFF.